The next 27 T cell receptor beta chains were all read from a single sample in a study of blood T cell dynamics during melanoma immunotherapy. TCRdb's copy holds only in-frame clones and misses some; the assay was immunoSEQ multiplex PCR. The sample includes around 13,000 clones, 92% seen only once; the top ten take 0.18%. Time point reported: pre-treatment baseline. Sequenced here: effector memory CD8+ T cells from blood, sampled from a patient treated with checkpoint blockade. These receptors were taken from a human donor with melanoma.

As regards this clone: A read error may account for a junction end that differs from germline. The chain uses TRBV5-4 and TRBJ2-7, with 8 positions matching TRBD1. CDR1 is SGHNT and CDR2 is YYREEE in the germline V gene (reference sequence). The CDR3 totals 15 residues. CDR3 coding DNA: TGCGCCAGCAGCCAACTTTGGACAGGGCCCTACGAGCAGTACTTC. As protein: CASSQLWTGPYEQYF.

This chain uses TRBV5-1 with TRBJ2-7, with TRBD2 identical over 9 bases. From germline, CDR1 is SGHRS and CDR2 YFSETQ. The CDR3 totals 17 residues. The V segment lost 4 bases and the J segment 6 bases; nucleotides outside the gene matches: 17. The CDR3 sequence: CASSPGVMVAGEVEQYF. In DNA, the CDR3 is TGCGCCAGCAGCCCGGGGGTGATGGTAGCGGGAGAGGTCGAGCAGTACTTC.

This rearrangement joins TRBV16 to TRBJ2-1; D gene uncertain. CDR3 length: 15 residues. From germline, CDR1 is KGHSY and CDR2 FQNENV. Trimming cost V 2 bases and J 5 bases, with 13 bases left between them. CDR3 in amino acids: CASSQILGQDNEQFF. CDR3 bases: TGTGCCAGCAGCCAAATCCTGGGCCAAGACAATGAGCAGTTCTTC.

This chain uses TRBV2 with TRBJ2-7, with 10 bases identical to TRBD2. J was trimmed by 0 bases and V by 5 bases; bases with no gene match: 1. Germline assignment: CDR1 SNHLY and CDR2 FYNNEI. The CDR3 contains 14 residues. The CDR3 nucleotides read TGTGCCAGCAGTTGGACTAGCGGCTCCTACGAGCAGTACTTC. It translates to CASSWTSGSYEQYF.

V and J are TRBV27 and TRBJ2-7; 9 bases line up with TRBD1. V lost 3 bases, J lost 6 bases, and 6 bases stayed unmatched. Germline CDR1 MNHEY, CDR2 SMNVEV (reference sequence). The CDR3 runs 14 residues. The CDR3 region is CASSFLQGAGEQYF. In DNA, the CDR3 is TGTGCCAGCAGTTTCTTACAGGGGGCTGGCGAGCAGTACTTC.

This clone appeared a single time. The CDR3 DNA reads TGTGCCAGTAGTATGACGACGGGGGGTGAGCAGTTCTTC. It translates to CASSMTTGGEQFF. J is TRBJ2-1 and V is TRBV19, with 7 nucleotides matching TRBD2. Germline V gives CDR1 LNHDA, CDR2 SQIVND (reference sequence). This CDR3 contains 13 residues. The ends lost 3 bases at V and 9 bases at J; junction bases unmatched: 5.

The genes are TRBV19 and TRBJ2-3; D gene ambiguous. Germline values: CDR1 LNHDA, CDR2 SQIVND (reference sequence). This CDR3 has 12 amino acids. Trimming left V 5 bases short and J 7 bases short, with 10 bases between. CDR3 protein: CASSSGPNTQYF. The CDR3 DNA reads TGTGCCAGTAGTTCCGGGCCCAATACGCAGTATTTT.

The rearrangement uses TRBV27 and TRBJ2-5; TRBD2 matches 7 bases. The V gene end was trimmed by 5 bases and the J gene end by 7 bases; junction bases not matched to a gene: 13. There are 15 residues in the CDR3. Per the germline V gene, CDR1 is MNHEY and CDR2 is SMNVEV (reference sequence). The CDR3 bases are TGTGCCAGCAGTCCCCTGGGGGGGAAGGAAGGGACCCAGTACTTC. It specifies CASSPLGGKEGTQYF.

The genes are TRBV9 and TRBJ2-3; no clear D. This CDR3 comprises 15 residues. Germline V gene lookup returns CDR1 SGDLS and CDR2 YYNGEE. V was cut by 0 bases and J by 0 bases, with 8 bases left in between. The CDR3 bases are TGTGCCAGCAGCGTAGAACCCGAAAGCACAGATACGCAGTATTTT. Translating gives CASSVEPESTDTQYF.

This sequence joins TRBV6-5 and TRBJ2-7; 9 nucleotides match TRBD1. CDR3 length: 15 amino acids. Germline CDR1 reads MNHEY; CDR2 reads SVGAGI. Germline trimming cut 4 bases from V and 2 bases from J; bases unmatched to any gene: 6. CDR3 DNA: TGTGCCAGCAGTTCACCGGGACAGGGAACCTACGAGCAGTACTTC. Its translation is CASSSPGQGTYEQYF.

This clone was observed a single time. J is TRBJ1-1 and V is TRBV30; D is perhaps TRBD1 (5 bases). The V and J ends lost 3 bases and 4 bases respectively, with 24 bases between them. The CDR3 totals 17 residues. CDR1 and CDR2 from the germline V gene are GTSNPN and SVGIG (reference sequence). The CDR3 sequence is CAWSLPGHLMFGTEAFF. The CDR3 DNA reads as TGTGCCTGGAGCCTCCCCGGACACTTGATGTTCGGCACTGAAGCTTTCTTT.

CDR3: CASSYSGTARSGYTF. The CDR3 DNA reads TGTGCCAGCAGTTACTCTGGGACAGCCCGGTCTGGCTACACCTTC. V is TRBV6-5 and J is TRBJ1-2; 7 positions agree with TRBD1. The V gene end was trimmed by 0 bases and the J gene end by 7 bases; junction bases not matched to a gene: 8. Germline V gives CDR1 MNHEY, CDR2 SVGAGI. This CDR3 has 15 amino acids.

This chain links TRBV6-1 with TRBJ2-4; D is undetermined. Trimming removed 3 bases at V and 0 bases at J, with 9 bases between. Germline V gene lookup returns CDR1 MNHNS and CDR2 SASEGT. The length of the CDR3 is 15 residues. The CDR3 region has the DNA TGTGCCAGCAGTGATAGGCAGCTAGCCAAAAACATTCAGTACTTC. Amino acids: CASSDRQLAKNIQYF.

The chain links TRBV28 to TRBJ1-1; TRBD1 matches 7 bases. CDR1 and CDR2 from the germline V gene are MDHEN and SYDVKM. V dropped 5 bases and J dropped 2; count of bases not matched to a gene: 8. The CDR3 consists of 15 residues. DNA for the CDR3: TGTGCCAGCAGTGCCCGGGACAGAGCCAACACTGAAGCTTTCTTT. It encodes CASSARDRANTEAFF.

Only one count was recorded for this clone. The rearrangement uses TRBV11-2 and TRBJ1-3; the match to TRBD1 covers 8 bases. This CDR3 is built from 15 residues. V trimming: 5 bases; J trimming: 0 bases; junction bases outside the gene matches: 3. Germline V gene sequence: CDR1 SGHAT, CDR2 FQNNGV. The CDR3 reads CASSPTGGSGNTIYF. The CDR3 DNA sequence: TGTGCCAGCAGCCCCACAGGGGGCTCTGGAAACACCATATATTTT.

The genes are TRBV21-1 and TRBJ1-5. TRBV21-1 is assigned pseudogene status. The CDR3 consists of 19 residues. CDR3 DNA sequence: TGTGCCAGCAGCAAAAAGGGTGCCGGGGGGGAAACGGAAAATCAGCCCCAGCATTTT. Amino acid sequence: CASSKKGAGGETENQPQHF.

This chain links TRBV13 with TRBJ2-1; 10 bases align to TRBD1. Germline loops: CDR1 PRHDT, CDR2 FYEKMQ (reference sequence). Trimming took 4 bases from V and 8 from J; bases not matched to a gene: 2. CDR3 size: 13 residues. The CDR3 loop is CASSWDRGHEQFF. CDR3 nucleotides: TGTGCCAGCAGCTGGGACAGGGGCCATGAGCAGTTCTTC.

The CDR3 DNA reads TGTGCCAGCACGCTAGAGAACACCGGGGAGCTGTTTTTT. Residues: CASTLENTGELFF. This rearrangement joins TRBV6-5 to TRBJ2-2; D is undetermined. V was cut by 7 bases and J by 1 base, with 7 bases left in between. The CDR3 totals 13 residues. Per the germline V gene, CDR1 is MNHEY and CDR2 is SVGAGI.

The genes are TRBV7-8 and TRBJ2-7, with D tentatively TRBD1 (6 bases). Germline V gives CDR1 SGHVS, CDR2 FQNEAQ. V dropped 4 bases and J dropped 6 bases, with 10 bases sitting between them. This CDR3 region has 12 residues. The CDR3 region is CASSYGDTEQYF. The CDR3 bases are TGTGCCAGCAGCTACGGGGACACCGAGCAGTACTTC. The full variable domain, its missing parts supplied by reference TRBV7-8 and TRBJ2-7, is GAGVSQSPRYKVAKRGQDVALRCDPISGHVSLFWYQQALGQGPEFLTYFQNEAQLDKSGLPSDRFFAERPEGSVSTLKIQRTQQEDSAVYLCASSYGDTEQYFGPGTRLTVT.

Points on this clone: The junction departs from the called germline gene at one end, perhaps through a read error. The chain recombines TRBV7-7 with TRBJ2-5, with 7 bases identical to TRBD1. The germline V gene encodes CDR1 SSHAT and CDR2 FNYEAQ (reference sequence). The CDR3 totals 15 residues. Written as DNA, the CDR3 is TGTGCTAGCACCCCGACAGGGTCGGGTCGTGAGACCCAGTACTTC. As protein: CASTPTGSGRETQYF. The whole variable domain, filled in from reference TRBV7-7 and TRBJ2-5, reads GAGVSQSPRYKVTKRGQDVTLRCDPISSHATLYWYQQALGQGPEFLTYFNYEAQPDKSGLPSDRFSAERPEGSISTLTIQRTEQRDSAMYRCASTPTGSGRETQYFGPGTRLLVL.

The chain joins TRBV19 to TRBJ2-1; TRBD1 matches at 7 bases. V lost 3 bases, J lost 0 bases, and 2 bases stayed unmatched. Germline V lookup: CDR1 LNHDA, CDR2 SQIVND (reference sequence). The CDR3 consists of 15 residues. This chain's CDR3 is CASSIRDSSYNEQFF. The CDR3 DNA reads as TGTGCCAGTAGTATTCGGGACAGCTCCTACAATGAGCAGTTCTTC.

A single count supports this clone. The chain couples TRBV15 to TRBJ2-7; D might be TRBD1 (6 bases). Germline V CDR1 and CDR2: LNHNV, YYDKDF (reference sequence). The CDR3 loop spans 15 amino acids. Trimming stripped 0 bases from V and 3 bases from J, with 12 bases between. CDR3 amino acids: CATSRDGGRGYEQYF. The CDR3 nucleotides are TGTGCCACCAGCAGAGATGGGGGCAGGGGCTACGAGCAGTACTTC.

This chain joins TRBV7-8 and TRBJ2-3; TRBD1 matches at 10 bases. V shed 0 bases, J shed 4 bases, and the junction held 10 bases outside the gene matches. Per germline, CDR1 SGHVS and CDR2 FQNEAQ. CDR3 size: 18 residues. The CDR3 here is CASSLAEGTGVVPDTQYF. For the CDR3, the DNA is TGTGCCAGCAGCTTAGCGGAAGGGACAGGGGTTGTCCCAGATACGCAGTATTTT.

This chain uses TRBV27 with TRBJ2-7, with a tentative D call TRBD1 (5 bases). The CDR3 sequence is 12 residues long. The germline CDR1 and CDR2 sequences are MNHEY and SMNVEV (reference sequence). V lost 2 bases and J lost 6, with 8 bases in between. This CDR3 reads CASSLSTGEQYF. In DNA form, the CDR3 reads TGTGCCAGCAGTTTAAGCACAGGCGAGCAGTACTTC.

The J gene is TRBJ2-2, the V gene TRBV25-1; 9 bases map to TRBD2. This CDR3 is built from 16 residues. The germline CDR1 and CDR2 sequences are MGHDK and SYGVNS. Losses at the gene ends were 0 bases for V and 7 bases for J; bases not matched to a gene: 6. CDR3 DNA sequence: TGTGCCAGCAGTGAATACTCTAGCGGGATGGGCGGGGAGCTGTTTTTT. This sequence encodes CASSEYSSGMGGELFF.

The chain combines TRBV29-1 with TRBJ2-3, with TRBD1 as a possible D gene (5 bases). The CDR3 contains 11 residues. CDR1 SQVTM and CDR2 ANQGSEA come from the germline V gene. Trimming stripped 6 bases from V and 3 bases from J, with 7 bases between. The CDR3 DNA reads TGCAGCGTGCAGGGTACAGATACGCAGTATTTT. It translates to CSVQGTDTQYF.

The chain links TRBV28 to TRBJ1-2, with 7 nucleotides matching TRBD1. The CDR3 extends over 16 amino acids. Germline V gene lookup returns CDR1 MDHEN and CDR2 SYDVKM. J gave up 5 bases and V 1 base, and 10 bases lay outside the gene matches. CDR3 bases: TGTGCCAGCAGTTTATTCGGACAGGAGGTCCCTTATGGCTACACCTTC. It yields the protein CASSLFGQEVPYGYTF.